A single sample gave rise to the 21 T cell receptor beta chains below, sequenced in a study of CD8+ T cells in alopecia areata. cDNA prepared by RNA extraction and subsequent reverse transcription served as the template for sequencing. This table comes from immunoSEQ multiplex PCR, and its TCRdb copy is limited to in-frame clones, with some not included. The sample carries under 150,000 clones, around 56% recorded once. Described treatment: oral pan-JAK inhibitor, 5-10 mg twice daily. The source was CD4+ T cells sorted from blood, collected at week 4, from a patient treated with tofacitinib. The receptor source for this set is a human donor with alopecia areata.

This sequence joins TRBV6-5 and TRBJ1-2, with 8 bases lining up with TRBD1. J gave up 3 bases and V 4 bases, and 10 bases lay outside the gene matches. The V gene's germline CDR1 is MNHEY and CDR2 SVGAGI. This CDR3 region has 16 residues. As DNA, the CDR3 is TGTGCCAGCAGTTCCTTAGGACAGGGCCCTGACTATGGCTACACCTTC. Translated, it gives CASSSLGQGPDYGYTF.

This clone has just a few counts. V gene TRBV6-1 combines with J gene TRBJ1-5; 7 bases agree with TRBD1. The J segment lost 1 base and the V segment lost 8 bases, leaving 5 bases of the junction unmatched. Germline CDR1 is MNHNS and CDR2 is SASEGT. The CDR3 has 14 residues. The CDR3 DNA reads TGTGCCAGCGGGGGACAGTTAAGCAATCAGCCCCAGCATTTT. Protein product: CASGGQLSNQPQHF.

The chain recombines TRBV7-2 with TRBJ1-2; perhaps TRBD1 as D (5 bases). Trimming took off 3 bases at V and 6 bases at J, with 14 bases between the two ends. Germline V gene lookup returns CDR1 SGHTA and CDR2 FQGNSA. The CDR3 has 14 residues. The CDR3 loop is CASSFAVTGHGYTF. The CDR3 nucleotides are TGTGCCAGCAGCTTTGCTGTAACAGGACATGGCTACACCTTC. Supplemented by reference TRBV7-2 and TRBJ1-2, the full variable domain reads GAGVSQSPSNKVTEKGKDVELRCDPISGHTALYWYRQSLGQGLEFLIYFQGNSAPDKSGLPSDRFSAERTGGSVSTLTIQRTQQEDSAVYLCASSFAVTGHGYTFGSGTRLTVV.

The J gene is TRBJ1-2, the V gene TRBV5-5; perhaps TRBD1 as D (6 bases). Per germline, CDR1 SGHKS and CDR2 YYEKEE (reference sequence). The germline V and J ends were trimmed by 2 bases and 2 bases, with 10 bases remaining between them. The CDR3 contains 14 residues. CDR3 sequence: CASSLEQGNYGYTF. CDR3 nucleotide sequence: TGTGCCAGCAGCTTAGAACAGGGAAACTATGGCTACACCTTC.

This sequence joins TRBV30 and TRBJ2-7; D might be TRBD2 (6 bases). V was pared by 5 bases and J by 7 bases, with 18 bases between. The CDR3 is 13 amino acids. Per germline, CDR1 GTSNPN and CDR2 SVGIG (reference sequence). In DNA, the CDR3 is TGTGCCTGGGCGGGACGAACCCTTGGGGAGCAGTACTTC. Translating it yields CAWAGRTLGEQYF.

This chain uses TRBV2 with TRBJ2-7, with a weak D call TRBD1 (6 bases). Trimming stripped 7 bases from V and 0 bases from J, with 10 bases between. CDR3 length: 13 residues. CDR1 SNHLY and CDR2 FYNNEI come from the germline V gene. CDR3 in DNA: TGTGCCAGCATGGGGACAACCTCCTACGAGCAGTACTTC. As protein: CASMGTTSYEQYF.

This clone has just a few counts. Here the CDR3 reads CASGAIYGYTF. In DNA form, the CDR3 reads TGTGCCAGCGGAGCTATCTATGGCTACACCTTC. V and J are TRBV25-1 and TRBJ1-2; D gene uncertain. This CDR3 is built from 11 residues. Germline loops: CDR1 MGHDK, CDR2 SYGVNS. Between the trimmed V and J ends, which lost 8 bases and 4 bases, there was a span of 8 bases.

This clone was picked up a small number of times. This sequence joins TRBV19 and TRBJ2-7; D uncertain. The CDR3 contains 15 residues. Trimming removed 3 bases from V and 0 bases from J, with 12 bases in between. Germline V gene data show CDR1 as LNHDA and CDR2 as SQIVND (reference sequence). The CDR3 loop is CASSMSSTSSYEQYF. For the CDR3, the DNA is TGTGCCAGTAGTATGTCCAGTACAAGCTCCTACGAGCAGTACTTC.

The V gene is TRBV5-1, the J gene TRBJ1-1, with D hard to call. Germline V gene sequence: CDR1 SGHRS, CDR2 YFSETQ. Trimming cost V 4 bases and J 1 base, with 11 bases left between them. This CDR3 has 14 residues. CDR3 region: CASSPIVGNTEAFF. For the CDR3, the DNA is TGCGCCAGCAGCCCGATAGTAGGGAACACTGAAGCTTTCTTT.

This clone was found a few times. J is TRBJ2-6 and V is TRBV19; 7 nucleotides match TRBD1. Germline CDR1 and CDR2: LNHDA and SQIVND (reference sequence). With 6 bases clipped from V and 0 bases from J, the junction kept 11 bases outside the gene matches. CDR3 size: 18 residues. The chain's CDR3 is CASRPGQTKSSGANVLTF. In DNA form, the CDR3 reads TGTGCCAGTAGACCGGGACAGACGAAAAGCTCTGGGGCCAACGTCCTGACTTTC. The entire variable domain, with the rest obtained from reference TRBV19 and TRBJ2-6, is as follows: DGGITQSPKYLFRKEGQNVTLSCEQNLNHDAMYWYRQDPGQGLRLIYYSQIVNDFQKGDIAEGYSVSREKKESFPLTVTSAQKNPTAFYLCASRPGQTKSSGANVLTFGAGSRLTVL.

The chain combines TRBV7-9 with TRBJ2-7; 8 bases match TRBD1. There are 14 residues in the CDR3. J was trimmed by 2 bases and V by 0 bases; bases with no gene match: 0. Germline V gene data show CDR1 as SEHNR and CDR2 as FQNEAQ (reference sequence). DNA for the CDR3: TGTGCCAGCAGCTTAGCGACAGGGGCCTACGAGCAGTACTTC. This sequence encodes CASSLATGAYEQYF.

This clone has just a few counts. The rearrangement uses TRBV25-1 and TRBJ1-1, with D possibly being TRBD1 (5 bases). Trimming left V 6 bases short and J 4 bases short, with 12 bases between. Germline V gene lookup returns CDR1 MGHDK and CDR2 SYGVNS. This CDR3 spans 13 amino acids. The CDR3, as DNA: TGTGCCAGCAGGCTAGACGGGGGCACTGAAGCTTTCTTT. Translating gives CASRLDGGTEAFF.

The rearrangement uses TRBV30 and TRBJ2-1, with no clear D. Trimming left V 2 bases short and J 5 bases short, with 4 bases between. Germline lookup yields CDR1 GTSNPN and CDR2 SVGIG (reference sequence). The CDR3 has 11 residues. The CDR3 coding sequence is TGTGCCTGGAGTCTTAACAATGAGCAGTTCTTC. It translates to CAWSLNNEQFF.

The V gene is TRBV30, the J gene TRBJ2-2; D uncertain. V was trimmed by 4 bases and J by 2 bases, leaving 2 bases between them. Germline CDR1 GTSNPN, CDR2 SVGIG (reference sequence). The CDR3 runs to 11 residues. The CDR3 sequence is CAWTNTGELFF. In DNA form, the CDR3 reads TGTGCCTGGACTAACACCGGGGAGCTGTTTTTT.

Only a few counts were recorded for this clone. The chain uses TRBV27 and TRBJ2-2; D remains ambiguous. This CDR3 region has 15 residues. V lost 0 bases, J lost 1 base, and 6 bases lay in between. CDR1 and CDR2 (germline): MNHEY, SMNVEV (reference sequence). The CDR3 DNA is TGTGCCAGCAGTTTATCCTGGGTGAACACCGGGGAGCTGTTTTTT. The encoded protein is CASSLSWVNTGELFF.

The V gene is TRBV7-9, the J gene TRBJ2-1; D is possibly TRBD1 (5 bases). This CDR3 contains 13 residues. V was trimmed by 2 bases and J by 6 bases, leaving 8 bases between them. Germline CDR1 is SEHNR and CDR2 is FQNEAQ (reference sequence). The chain's CDR3 is CASSLIRVNEQFF. The CDR3 DNA sequence: TGTGCCAGCAGCTTAATCAGGGTCAATGAGCAGTTCTTC.

This chain uses TRBV6-6 with TRBJ2-1; D is unclear. CDR3 length equals 13 residues. CDR1 and CDR2 from the germline V gene are MNHNY and SVGAGI (reference sequence). Trimming pared 6 bases from V and 7 bases from J, leaving 13 bases between. The CDR3 DNA follows: TGTGCCAGCAGCCCCCGCCCTAGAAATGAGCAGTTCTTC. The encoded protein is CASSPRPRNEQFF.

A few counts support this clone. The chain is built from TRBV7-9 and TRBJ1-2; TRBD1 is a possible D gene (5 bases). The V gene lost 2 bases and the J gene lost 8 bases, with 12 bases spanning the gap. Germline V gives CDR1 SEHNR, CDR2 FQNEAQ (reference sequence). The CDR3 loop spans 13 amino acids. The CDR3 loop reads CASSLSRGDGYTF. CDR3 nucleotides: TGTGCCAGCAGCTTAAGCAGAGGGGACGGCTACACCTTC.

This chain joins TRBV4-2 and TRBJ2-1; no clear D gene. V shed 1 base and J shed 8 bases, with 9 bases lying between them. CDR1 LGHNA and CDR2 YNFKEQ come from the germline V gene. The length of the CDR3 is 13 residues. The CDR3 reads CASSQVLSDEQFF. CDR3 coding DNA: TGTGCCAGCAGCCAAGTACTTTCGGATGAGCAGTTCTTC.

V is TRBV4-1 and J is TRBJ2-7; 8 bases are shared with TRBD2. The CDR3 is 16 residues long. In germline, CDR1 is MGHRA, CDR2 YSYEKL. Trimming at V came to 5 bases and at J to 6 bases, leaving 15 bases not matched to a gene. DNA for the CDR3: TGCGCCAGCAGCGCAGGCCAAGTGGCGGGAGGTTCCGAGCAGTACTTC. It translates to CASSAGQVAGGSEQYF.

The chain has TRBV30 and TRBJ1-5; possible D gene TRBD1, 5 bases. This CDR3 has 13 residues. The ends were cut back, 6 bases at V and 0 bases at J, with 9 bases in the middle. Germline V gene lookup returns CDR1 GTSNPN and CDR2 SVGIG (reference sequence). CDR3 in DNA: TGTGCCTGCGCCAGGGATAGCAATCAGCCCCAGCATTTT. It encodes CACARDSNQPQHF. Filled out from reference TRBV30 and TRBJ1-5, the complete variable domain reads SQTIHQWPATLVQPVGSPLSLECTVEGTSNPNLYWYRQAAGRGLQLLFYSVGIGQISSEVPQNLSASRPQDRQFILSSKKLLLSDSGFYLCACARDSNQPQHFGDGTRLSIL.